The 18 T cell receptor beta chains presented below share a single source sample, sequenced in a study of chemoradiotherapy in HPV16-positive cancers. Produced via immunoSEQ multiplex PCR; TCRdb's table is partial and in-frame only. The sample has over a thousand clones, roughly 86% seen once. The sample consisted of tumor tissue, taken from a patient who underwent chemoradiotherapy. These receptor sequences come from a human donor with HPV-associated anogenital cancer.

The chain carries TRBV6-5 and TRBJ1-1, with a weak D call TRBD1 (6 bases). Per the germline V gene, CDR1 is MNHEY and CDR2 is SVGAGI. V lost 0 bases to trimming and J lost 0 bases, with 11 bases between them. CDR3 length equals 16 residues. The CDR3 sequence is CASSYSRGGMNTEAFF. The CDR3 bases are TGTGCCAGCAGTTACTCGAGGGGGGGGATGAACACTGAAGCTTTCTTT.

This rearrangement joins TRBV18 to TRBJ2-1; 12 bases fit TRBD2. After removal of 2 bases from V and 8 bases from J, the junction contained 4 bases not matched to a gene. Germline V CDR1 and CDR2: KGHSH, LQKENI. CDR3 size: 15 residues. CDR3 protein: CASSPRTSGAYEQFF. In DNA form, the CDR3 reads TGTGCCAGCTCACCAAGGACTAGCGGGGCCTATGAGCAGTTCTTC. Filled out from reference TRBV18 and TRBJ2-1, the complete variable domain reads NAGVMQNPRHLVRRRGQEARLRCSPMKGHSHVYWYRQLPEEGLKFMVYLQKENIIDESGMPKERFSAEFPKEGPSILRIQQVVRGDSAAYFCASSPRTSGAYEQFFGPGTRLTVL.

The CDR3 nucleotides read TGTGCCAGCAGTCGCGGGACGGCCCGCGGCTATGGCTACACCTTC. This translates into CASSRGTARGYGYTF. V gene TRBV27 combines with J gene TRBJ1-2; maybe TRBD1 (5 bases). Trimming pared 5 bases from V and 4 bases from J, leaving 17 bases between. CDR3 length: 15 residues. CDR1 and CDR2 from the germline V gene are MNHEY and SMNVEV (reference sequence).

The V gene is TRBV2, the J gene TRBJ1-6; 8 nucleotides agree with TRBD1. The CDR3 extends over 14 amino acids. Germline V gene data show CDR1 as SNHLY and CDR2 as FYNNEI. After removal of 5 bases from V and 7 bases from J, the junction contained 4 bases not matched to a gene. The DNA for the CDR3 is TGTGCCAGCAGTAGACAGGGGCCGAATTCACCCCTCCACTTT. Residues: CASSRQGPNSPLHF.

The CDR3 loop reads CASSTLTAGEAFF. In DNA form, the CDR3 reads TGCGCCAGCAGCACATTGACCGCCGGGGAAGCTTTCTTT. This rearrangement joins TRBV5-1 to TRBJ1-1; D is uncertain. Trimming removed 4 bases at V and 8 bases at J, with 15 bases between. CDR1 SGHRS and CDR2 YFSETQ come from the germline V gene. There are 13 residues in the CDR3.

The genes are TRBV29-1 and TRBJ1-2, with 7 bases lining up with TRBD1. The germline V gene encodes CDR1 SQVTM and CDR2 ANQGSEA. The V gene end was trimmed by 5 bases and the J gene end by 7 bases; junction bases not matched to a gene: 10. The length of the CDR3 is 13 residues. The CDR3 loop is CSVLQTGSLGYTF. In DNA form, the CDR3 reads TGCAGCGTTCTACAGACAGGGAGCCTTGGCTACACCTTC.

The chain employs TRBV18 and TRBJ1-1; the match to TRBD1 covers 11 bases. CDR1 and CDR2 (germline): KGHSH, LQKENI. The CDR3 consists of 14 residues. Unmatched junction bases numbered 3, after V lost 5 bases and J lost 4 bases. The CDR3 sequence is CASSKDRGLTEAFF. The CDR3 DNA sequence: TGTGCCAGCTCAAAGGACAGGGGGCTCACTGAAGCTTTCTTT.

This chain joins TRBV5-1 and TRBJ2-7; 7 nucleotides match TRBD2. The CDR3 is 17 amino acids. Germline lookup yields CDR1 SGHRS and CDR2 YFSETQ. The V segment lost 0 bases and the J segment 4 bases; nucleotides outside the gene matches: 13. The CDR3 DNA reads as TGCGCCAGCAGCTTGGATCGGGGGAGGGCCGGCGGGTACGAGCAGTACTTC. It encodes CASSLDRGRAGGYEQYF.

The V and J genes are TRBV5-1 and TRBJ1-2; D is ambiguous. Trimming shortened V by 4 bases and J by 12 bases, and 19 bases separated the two germline ends. Germline-derived CDR1 and CDR2 are SGHRS and YFSETQ. The CDR3 contains 13 residues. The CDR3: CASSLGGLIAHTF. CDR3 nucleotides: TGCGCCAGCAGCCTGGGAGGCCTCATCGCCCACACCTTC.

The J gene is TRBJ1-2, the V gene TRBV27, with D perhaps matching TRBD1 (6 bases). Germline CDR1 reads MNHEY; CDR2 reads SMNVEV (reference sequence). V lost 6 bases and J lost 0, with 11 bases in between. This CDR3 spans 14 amino acids. The CDR3 DNA sequence: TGTGCCAGCAGGGGGGCGGGATCTAACTATGGCTACACCTTC. It is translated as CASRGAGSNYGYTF.

The chain employs TRBV19 and TRBJ1-1; 8 bases agree with TRBD1. This CDR3 spans 12 amino acids. Trimming at V came to 10 bases and at J to 12 bases, leaving 13 bases not matched to a gene. Germline lookup yields CDR1 LNHDA and CDR2 SQIVND (reference sequence). The DNA of the CDR3 is TGTGCCACCCAGACGCGGACAGGGTCAACTTTCTTT. Protein product: CATQTRTGSTFF.

This clone was seen once. This sequence joins TRBV7-2 and TRBJ1-1; possible D gene TRBD1, 5 bases. The CDR3 length is 15 residues. V lost 1 base and J 4 bases, leaving 13 bases between the germline ends. Per germline, CDR1 SGHTA and CDR2 FQGNSA. In DNA, the CDR3 is TGTGCCAGCAGCTTAGGTTCGGGGCTGAGCACTGAAGCTTTCTTT. Encoded protein: CASSLGSGLSTEAFF.

The chain is built from TRBV6-5 and TRBJ1-2; D gene unclear. This CDR3 contains 12 residues. Germline CDR1 reads MNHEY; CDR2 reads SVGAGI. The V and J ends lost 2 bases and 0 bases respectively, with 1 base between them. CDR3 protein: CASSYTNYGYTF. Here the CDR3 DNA reads TGTGCCAGCAGTTACACTAACTATGGCTACACCTTC.

This chain joins TRBV7-2 and TRBJ1-5, with a tentative D call TRBD1 (6 bases). The V end was cut by 1 base, the J end by 6 bases, with 16 bases between. Germline CDR1 is SGHTA and CDR2 is FQGNSA. The CDR3 sequence is 16 residues long. The DNA of the CDR3 is TGTGCCAGCAGCTTAGTAGGGGGGCGTCAGGGTCAGCCCCAGCATTTT. Its protein is CASSLVGGRQGQPQHF. The full variable domain, completed using reference TRBV7-2 and TRBJ1-5, is GAGVSQSPSNKVTEKGKDVELRCDPISGHTALYWYRQSLGQGLEFLIYFQGNSAPDKSGLPSDRFSAERTGGSVSTLTIQRTQQEDSAVYLCASSLVGGRQGQPQHFGDGTRLSIL.

The rearrangement links TRBV7-6 to TRBJ1-5; 8 nucleotides match TRBD1. There are 17 residues in the CDR3. The ends lost 1 base at V and 2 bases at J; junction bases unmatched: 7. Germline V CDR1 and CDR2: SGHVS, FNYEAQ. The CDR3 DNA sequence: TGTGCCAGCAGCTTAGGAGGACAGGGCTTCCGCAATCAGCCCCAGCATTTT. Residues: CASSLGGQGFRNQPQHF.

The CDR3 region is CASRTGQTYEQYF. In nucleotides, the CDR3 is TGTGCCAGCAGAACGGGCCAGACCTACGAGCAGTACTTC. The chain uses TRBV6-5 and TRBJ2-7; D gene uncertain. V shed 6 bases and J shed 2 bases, with 11 bases lying between them. CDR1 is MNHEY, CDR2 SVGAGI, per germline. This CDR3 is built from 13 residues.

The genes are TRBV4-3 and TRBJ1-2; D call uncertain. With 1 base removed from V and 5 bases from J, the gap between germline ends came to 14 bases. Germline CDR1 is LGHNA and CDR2 is YSLEER. This CDR3 region has 15 residues. The DNA for the CDR3 is TGCGCCAGCAGCCAAGCTGATCCCGGATTGTATGGCTACACCTTC. As protein: CASSQADPGLYGYTF.

The chain combines TRBV7-2 with TRBJ1-1, with 8 bases matching TRBD1. The germline V gene has CDR1 SGHTA and CDR2 FQGNSA. The V gene end was trimmed by 5 bases and the J gene end by 5 bases; junction bases not matched to a gene: 10. The CDR3 is 15 amino acids. The DNA for the CDR3 is TGTGCCAGCAGCACATATCAGGGGGCGCGTACTGAAGCTTTCTTT. It encodes CASSTYQGARTEAFF.